One and the same sample provided the 14 T cell receptor beta chains below, sequenced in a study of blood T cell repertoires in COVID-19. The repertoire was sequenced with immunoSEQ multiplex PCR; TCRdb's copy has only in-frame clones and lacks some. Among over 200,000 clones, 87% were seen once, and the ten largest hold 10%. The sample was PBMCs or T cells enriched from blood (not recorded which). These receptors were obtained from a man between 18 and 35 years old with acute COVID-19.

CDR3 sequence reads: CASSPPGLADNNEQFF. CDR3 nucleotide sequence: TGTGCCAGCTCACCACCGGGACTAGCGGATAACAATGAGCAGTTCTTC. This rearrangement joins TRBV18 to TRBJ2-1; 11 bases line up with TRBD2. This CDR3 is built from 16 residues. CDR1 is KGHSH, CDR2 LQKENI, per germline. The junction had 3 bases not matched to a gene; V was cut back by 0 bases and J by 5 bases.

This chain joins TRBV18 and TRBJ1-3; 8 bases are a match to TRBD1. V shed 3 bases, J shed 0 bases, and the junction held 4 bases outside the gene matches. The CDR3 has 16 amino acids. Germline V gene data show CDR1 as KGHSH and CDR2 as LQKENI. CDR3 DNA: TGTGCCAGCTCACCGGGACAGGTCCTCTCTGGAAACACCATATATTTT. Amino acids: CASSPGQVLSGNTIYF.

The V call is TRBV6-5, the J call TRBJ1-1; D remains unclear. V was shortened by 0 bases and J by 0 bases, with 2 bases between the two germline ends. Germline V lookup: CDR1 MNHEY, CDR2 SVGAGI. The CDR3 length is 13 residues. As DNA, the CDR3 is TGTGCCAGCAGTTACTCCGTGAACACTGAAGCTTTCTTT. This gives the protein CASSYSVNTEAFF.

The chain combines TRBV6-5 with TRBJ1-2, with a possible D match to TRBD1 (5 bases). This CDR3 spans 14 amino acids. The V end was cut by 5 bases, the J end by 6 bases, with 16 bases between. Germline assignment: CDR1 MNHEY and CDR2 SVGAGI. The CDR3 region is CASSNGRRGDGYTF. The CDR3 DNA sequence: TGTGCCAGCAGTAACGGGCGGCGGGGCGATGGCTACACCTTC.

This clone appeared once. The V and J genes are TRBV18 and TRBJ1-1; D unclear. Deletions cut 4 bases from V and 1 base from J, with 4 bases between. Germline loops: CDR1 KGHSH, CDR2 LQKENI. CDR3 length equals 12 residues. This CDR3 is CASSQQNTEAFF. As DNA, the CDR3 is TGTGCCAGCTCACAACAGAACACTGAAGCTTTCTTT. Variable domain in full (rest from reference TRBV18 and TRBJ1-1): NAGVMQNPRHLVRRRGQEARLRCSPMKGHSHVYWYRQLPEEGLKFMVYLQKENIIDESGMPKERFSAEFPKEGPSILRIQQVVRGDSAAYFCASSQQNTEAFFGQGTRLTVV.

This clone has more than one count but fewer than ten. The chain combines TRBV11-2 with TRBJ2-1; weak D call: TRBD1 (5 bases). Germline lookup yields CDR1 SGHAT and CDR2 FQNNGV. V lost 3 bases and J lost 7, with 10 bases in between. The length of the CDR3 is 13 residues. The CDR3 loop is CASSFNQGNEQFF. The DNA for the CDR3 is TGTGCCAGCAGCTTTAACCAGGGAAATGAGCAGTTCTTC.

The chain carries TRBV9 and TRBJ2-2; 7 nucleotides line up with TRBD1. This CDR3 has 15 amino acids. Germline V lookup: CDR1 SGDLS, CDR2 YYNGEE. V lost 5 bases to trimming and J lost 6 bases; unmatched junction nucleotides: 10. CDR3 in DNA: TGTGCCAGCAGTAAAGGACAGGAAAAAGCCGGGGAGCTGTTTTTT. Protein: CASSKGQEKAGELFF.

V usage is TRBV5-1 and J usage is TRBJ1-1; 8 bases are a match to TRBD1. After removal of 4 bases from V and 5 bases from J, the junction contained 10 bases not matched to a gene. CDR3 length: 15 residues. Germline assignment: CDR1 SGHRS and CDR2 YFSETQ. CDR3 sequence reads: CASSPLGQGSTEAFF. The CDR3 nucleotides read TGCGCCAGCAGCCCACTAGGACAGGGAAGTACTGAAGCTTTCTTT.

The rearrangement links TRBV27 to TRBJ1-2; 9 nucleotides agree with TRBD1. V dropped 4 bases and J dropped 3; count of bases not matched to a gene: 6. Germline CDR1 MNHEY, CDR2 SMNVEV (reference sequence). This CDR3 has 15 amino acids. For the CDR3, the DNA is TGTGCCAGCAGTTCAATGGGACAGGGAGACTATGGCTACACCTTC. Encoded protein: CASSSMGQGDYGYTF.

The chain joins TRBV2 to TRBJ2-5, with 8 bases matching TRBD2. Germline V CDR1 and CDR2: SNHLY, FYNNEI. Trimming cost V 4 bases and J 3 bases; bases outside gene matches: 4. CDR3 size: 14 residues. The DNA of the CDR3 is TGTGCCAGCAGTGCGACTAGCGCAAAAGAGACCCAGTACTTC. The encoded protein is CASSATSAKETQYF.

The chain couples TRBV11-2 to TRBJ2-3; 8 bases map to TRBD1. The CDR3 length is 13 residues. CDR1 is SGHAT, CDR2 FQNNGV, per germline. V dropped 5 bases and J dropped 5; count of bases not matched to a gene: 3. The CDR3 loop reads CASSPGGKDTQYF. The CDR3 DNA reads TGTGCCAGCAGCCCAGGGGGCAAAGATACGCAGTATTTT.

This clone was seen only once. The rearrangement joins TRBV25-1 to TRBJ2-1, with TRBD1 identical over 7 bases. Germline V gives CDR1 MGHDK, CDR2 SYGVNS. V lost 2 bases and J lost 8; bases outside the gene matches: 12. This CDR3 contains 16 residues. CDR3 in DNA: TGTGCCAGCAGTGAAACGAAGGCAGGGGGATGGGATGAGCAGTTCTTC. Translation gives CASSETKAGGWDEQFF.

The gene calls are TRBV6-5 and TRBJ1-6; 7 positions agree with TRBD1. V dropped 4 bases and J dropped 7; count of bases not matched to a gene: 7. The CDR3 totals 15 residues. Germline lookup yields CDR1 MNHEY and CDR2 SVGAGI. Here the CDR3 DNA reads TGTGCCAGCAGTTTCGGAGGGGGCTTGAATTCACCCCTCCACTTT. As protein: CASSFGGGLNSPLHF.

The chain couples TRBV5-1 to TRBJ2-5; possible D gene TRBD1, 6 bases. V lost 0 bases and J 7 bases, leaving 10 bases between the germline ends. Germline V lookup: CDR1 SGHRS, CDR2 YFSETQ. The CDR3 loop spans 13 amino acids. Written as DNA, the CDR3 is TGCGCCAGCAGCTTGGCAGGGGCGGGGACCCAGTACTTC. Residues: CASSLAGAGTQYF.